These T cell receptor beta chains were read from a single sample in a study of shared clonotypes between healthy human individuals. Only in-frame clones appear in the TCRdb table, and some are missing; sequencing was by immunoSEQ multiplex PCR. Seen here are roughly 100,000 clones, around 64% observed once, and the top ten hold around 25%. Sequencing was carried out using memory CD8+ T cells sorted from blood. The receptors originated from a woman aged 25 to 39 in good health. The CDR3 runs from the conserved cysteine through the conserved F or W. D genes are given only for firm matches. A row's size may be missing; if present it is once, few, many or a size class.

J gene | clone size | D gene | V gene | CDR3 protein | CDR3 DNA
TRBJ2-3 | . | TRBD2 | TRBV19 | CASRDFREGADTQYF | TGTGCCAGTAGAGATTTTCGGGAGGGGGCAGATACGCAGTATTTT
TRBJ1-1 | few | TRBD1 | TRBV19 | CASSIAGTGVTEAFF | TGTGCCAGTAGTATAGCCGGGACAGGGGTCACTGAAGCTTTCTTT
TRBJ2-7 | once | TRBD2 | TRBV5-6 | CASSLSGGNTYEQYF | TGTGCCAGCAGCTTGTCGGGGGGAAATACCTACGAGCAGTACTTC
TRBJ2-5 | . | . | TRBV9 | CASRGLSSETQYF | TGTGCCAGCAGGGGACTTTCCTCAGAGACCCAGTACTTC
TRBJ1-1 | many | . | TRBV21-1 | CASSGWDRGCSEAFF | TGTGCCAGCAGCGGATGGGACAGGGGTTGCTCTGAAGCTTTCTTT
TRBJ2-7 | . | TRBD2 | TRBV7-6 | CASSGYGTRSYEQYF | TGTGCCAGCAGCGGCTACGGGACTAGAAGTTACGAGCAGTACTTC
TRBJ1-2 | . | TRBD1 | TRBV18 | CASSGQGNYGYTF | TGTGCCAGCTCAGGACAGGGGAACTATGGCTACACCTTC
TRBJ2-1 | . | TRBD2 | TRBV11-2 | CASSSRGGSDEQFF | TGTGCCAGCAGCTCCCGGGGCGGGAGCGATGAGCAGTTCTTC
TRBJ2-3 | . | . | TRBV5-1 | CASSLGRVGTDTQYF | TGCGCCAGCAGCTTGGGTCGGGTGGGCACAGATACGCAGTATTTT
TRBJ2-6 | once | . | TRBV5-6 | CASSWGIGANVLTF | TGTGCCAGCAGCTGGGGGATTGGGGCCAACGTCCTGACTTTC
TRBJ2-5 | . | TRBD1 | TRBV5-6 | CASSLTTGTGIQETQYF | TGTGCCAGCAGCCTTACAACCGGGACAGGGATCCAAGAGACCCAGTACTTC
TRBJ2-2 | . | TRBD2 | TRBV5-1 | CASSLRGGTRNTGELFF | TGCGCCAGCAGCTTGAGGGGAGGGACGAGGAACACCGGGGAGCTGTTTTTT
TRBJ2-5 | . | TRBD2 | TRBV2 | CASRGTRLRETQYF | TGTGCCAGCAGGGGGACTAGGCTCCGGGAGACCCAGTACTTC
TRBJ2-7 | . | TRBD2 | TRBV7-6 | CASSPFAGGTYEQYF | TGTGCCAGCAGCCCATTCGCGGGAGGGACTTACGAGCAGTACTTC
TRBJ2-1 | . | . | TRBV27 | CASSLGRMANEQFF | TGTGCCAGCAGTTTAGGGAGGATGGCGAATGAGCAGTTCTTC
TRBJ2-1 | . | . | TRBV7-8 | CASITGTGGYNEQFF | TGTGCCAGCATAACGGGGACTGGGGGTTACAATGAGCAGTTCTTC
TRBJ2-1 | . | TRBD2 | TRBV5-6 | CASRRGAQGLNNEQFF | TGTGCCAGCAGGCGGGGGGCCCAGGGCCTCAACAATGAGCAGTTCTTC
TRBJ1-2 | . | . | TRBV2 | CASSERRYLGGGYTF | TGTGCCAGCAGTGAGCGCCGATACTTGGGGGGAGGCTACACCTTC
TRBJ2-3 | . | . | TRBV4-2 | CASGWTRGRGTQYF | TGTGCCAGCGGTTGGACTCGGGGTCGGGGTACGCAGTATTTT
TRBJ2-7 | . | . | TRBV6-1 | CASWDTLAEQYF | TGTGCCAGCTGGGACACCCTAGCCGAGCAGTACTTC
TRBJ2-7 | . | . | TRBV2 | CASKGVSYEQYF | TGTGCCAGCAAGGGGGTTTCCTACGAGCAGTACTTC
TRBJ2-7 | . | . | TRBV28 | CASSSFGTPPYEQYF | TGTGCCAGCAGTTCGTTCGGGACTCCTCCCTACGAGCAGTACTTC
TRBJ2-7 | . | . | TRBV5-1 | CASSLARRSSYEQYF | TGCGCCAGCAGCTTGGCCCGCCGGAGCTCCTACGAGCAGTACTTC
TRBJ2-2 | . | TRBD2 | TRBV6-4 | CASSDSSLVAGEVGELFF | TGTGCCAGCAGTGACTCGAGTCTGGTAGCGGGAGAGGTCGGGGAGCTGTTTTTT
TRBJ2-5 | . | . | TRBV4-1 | CASSQFPGILETQYF | TGCGCCAGCAGCCAATTCCCAGGAATTCTTGAGACCCAGTACTTC
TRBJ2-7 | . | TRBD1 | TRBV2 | CASSEEGQGMGEQYF | TGTGCCAGCAGTGAAGAGGGACAGGGGATGGGCGAGCAGTACTTC
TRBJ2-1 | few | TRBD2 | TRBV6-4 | CASSEASGSGNEQFF | TGTGCCAGCAGTGAAGCAAGCGGGAGTGGTAATGAGCAGTTCTTC
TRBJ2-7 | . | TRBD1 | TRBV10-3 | CATGTGDEQYF | TGTGCCACCGGGACAGGGGACGAGCAGTACTTC
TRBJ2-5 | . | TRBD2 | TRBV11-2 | CASSFVGTTQETQYF | TGTGCCAGCAGCTTTGTGGGGACTACGCAAGAGACCCAGTACTTC
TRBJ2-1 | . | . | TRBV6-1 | CASSETQEIYNEQFF | TGTGCCAGCAGTGAAACCCAGGAGATCTACAATGAGCAGTTCTTC
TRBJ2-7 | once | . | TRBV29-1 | CSVEDEGGSYEQYF | TGCAGCGTTGAAGATGAGGGGGGGTCTTACGAGCAGTACTTC
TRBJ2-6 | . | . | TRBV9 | CASSVAWGGANVLTF | TGTGCCAGCAGCGTAGCATGGGGTGGGGCCAACGTCCTGACTTTC
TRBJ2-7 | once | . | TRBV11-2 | CASSFRTVMDEQYF | TGTGCCAGCAGCTTTAGGACTGTTATGGACGAGCAGTACTTC
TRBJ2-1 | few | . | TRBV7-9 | CATTHRRATYNEQFF | TGTGCCACCACGCATCGGAGAGCAACCTACAATGAGCAGTTCTTC
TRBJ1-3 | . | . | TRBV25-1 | CASTPQGGNTIYF | TGTGCCAGCACCCCACAGGGTGGAAACACCATATATTTT
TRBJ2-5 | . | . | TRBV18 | CASSPLHSGETQYF | TGTGCCAGCTCACCACTGCATTCCGGTGAGACCCAGTACTTC
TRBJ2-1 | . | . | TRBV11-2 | CASSPRSGSYNEQFF | TGTGCCAGCAGCCCCCGTTCCGGCTCCTACAATGAGCAGTTCTTC
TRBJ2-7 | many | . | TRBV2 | CASETGQQYEQYF | TGTGCCAGCGAGACCGGACAGCAATACGAGCAGTACTTC
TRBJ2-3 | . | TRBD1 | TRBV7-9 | CASRPRDRVDTQYF | TGTGCCAGCAGACCACGGGACAGGGTAGATACGCAGTATTTT
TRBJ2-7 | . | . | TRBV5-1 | CASSFIWAQSRHITYEQYF | TGCGCCAGCAGCTTCATTTGGGCACAATCACGACATATTACCTACGAGCAGTACTTC
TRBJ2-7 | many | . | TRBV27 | CASSLKFRGLRYEQYF | TGTGCCAGCAGTTTAAAGTTCCGGGGACTCCGCTACGAGCAGTACTTC
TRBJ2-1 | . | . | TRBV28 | CASSLNVWEQFF | TGTGCCAGCAGTTTGAATGTTTGGGAGCAGTTCTTC
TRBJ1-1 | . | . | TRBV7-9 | CASSLGERDYTEAFF | TGTGCCAGCAGCTTAGGTGAGAGGGACTACACTGAAGCTTTCTTT
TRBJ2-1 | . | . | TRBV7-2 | CASSLAAGSYNEQFF | TGTGCCAGCAGCTTAGCTGCCGGGAGCTACAATGAGCAGTTCTTC
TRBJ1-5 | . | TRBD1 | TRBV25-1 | CASSEGTGHQPQHF | TGTGCCAGCAGTGAAGGGACAGGGCATCAGCCCCAGCATTTT
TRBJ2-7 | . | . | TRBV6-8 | CASRRDSFPGSYEQYF | TGTGCCAGCAGGCGGGATTCTTTTCCAGGCTCCTACGAGCAGTACTTC
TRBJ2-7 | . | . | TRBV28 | CASSSTRLIPYEQYF | TGTGCCAGCAGTTCCACCCGTTTAATCCCATACGAGCAGTACTTC
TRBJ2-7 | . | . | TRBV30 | CAWSRGDPETEQYF | TGTGCCTGGTCTCGAGGGGACCCAGAAACCGAGCAGTACTTC
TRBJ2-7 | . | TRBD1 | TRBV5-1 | CASSPDRGHNEQYF | TGCGCCAGCAGCCCGGACAGGGGTCACAACGAGCAGTACTTC
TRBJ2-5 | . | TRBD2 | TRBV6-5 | CASSYTPGEGQETQYF | TGTGCCAGCAGTTACACTCCCGGGGAGGGGCAAGAGACCCAGTACTTC
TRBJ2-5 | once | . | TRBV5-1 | CASSFGSGETQYF | TGCGCCAGCAGCTTCGGTTCTGGAGAGACCCAGTACTTC
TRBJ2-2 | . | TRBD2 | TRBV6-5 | CASSGLATTGELFF | TGTGCCAGCAGTGGACTAGCCACTACCGGGGAGCTGTTTTTT
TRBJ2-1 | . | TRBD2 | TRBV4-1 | CASSQGASGSSYNEQFF | TGCGCCAGCAGCCAAGGGGCTAGCGGGAGCTCCTACAATGAGCAGTTCTTC
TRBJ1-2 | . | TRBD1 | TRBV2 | CASSEYRGANYGYTF | TGTGCCAGCAGTGAGTACAGGGGAGCTAACTATGGCTACACCTTC
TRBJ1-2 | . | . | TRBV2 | CASSERGPNYGYTF | TGTGCCAGCAGTGAAAGAGGACCTAACTATGGCTACACCTTC